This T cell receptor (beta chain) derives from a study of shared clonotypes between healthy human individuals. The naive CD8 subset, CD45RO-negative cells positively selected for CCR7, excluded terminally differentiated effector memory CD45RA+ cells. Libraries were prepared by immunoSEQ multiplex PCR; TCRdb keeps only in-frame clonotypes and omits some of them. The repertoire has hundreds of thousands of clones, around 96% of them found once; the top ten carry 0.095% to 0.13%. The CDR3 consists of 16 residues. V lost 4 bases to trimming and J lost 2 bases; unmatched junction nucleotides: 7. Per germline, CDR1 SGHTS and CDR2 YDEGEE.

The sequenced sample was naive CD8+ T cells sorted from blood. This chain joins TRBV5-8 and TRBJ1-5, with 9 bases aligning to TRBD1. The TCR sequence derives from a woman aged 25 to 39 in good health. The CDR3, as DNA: TGTGCCAGCAGCGGGGGACAGGGAGAAGGCAATCAGCCCCAGCATTTT. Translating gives CASSGGQGEGNQPQHF.